A single sample is the source of the 9 T cell receptor beta chains below, sequenced in a study of T cells in Graves' hyperthyroidism and ophthalmopathy. RNA transcripts gave rise to amplified TCR beta CDR3 regions. Using the HTBI primer set, a first-round RT-PCR was run on the TCR CDR3. TCRdb reanalysed the multiplex PCR reads using MiXCR and keeps one entry per CDR3 protein. The sample yields 300,000 to 450,000 distinct CDR3 sequences, approximately 17% seen once. Sequencing was performed on blood. The receptors stem from a man aged 18 to 29 with Graves' ophthalmopathy.

This clonotype showed up just once. This sequence may be a read error, since a much larger clone differs from it by one base. J is TRBJ2-3 and V is TRBV12-3 or TRBV12-4; 7 bases align to TRBD2. The CDR3 extends over 15 amino acids. The CDR3: CTSTSSGARADTQYF. For the CDR3, the DNA is TGTACCAGCACCTCGAGCGGGGCTAGGGCAGATACGCAGTATTTT.

CDR3 in DNA: TGTGCCAGCAGTTGGACAGCTGGGGCCAACGTCCTGACTTTC. Its translation: CASSWTAGANVLTF. The chain uses TRBV3-1 and TRBJ2-6; D is perhaps TRBD1 (6 bases). Between the trimmed V and J ends, which lost 6 bases and 2 bases, there was a span of 8 bases. The CDR3 is made up of 14 amino acids. Germline-derived CDR1 and CDR2 are LGHDT and YNNKEL (reference sequence).

Comments on this clonotype: This sequence may be a read error, since a much larger clone differs from it by one base. This CDR3 is missing its conserved last phenylalanine or tryptophan, likely due to a read error. This chain uses TRBV28 with TRBJ2-7; TRBD1 is a possible D gene (5 bases). Germline V CDR1 and CDR2: MDHEN, SYDVKM. The V end lost 5 bases, the J end lost 3 bases, and 17 bases lay between the germline ends. There are 15 residues in the CDR3. CDR3 protein: CASSPHRLGGYEQYY. The CDR3 DNA reads TGTGCCAGCAGTCCGCACAGGTTGGGCGGCTACGAGCAGTACTAC.

In its sample, this clonotype was seen a few times. This chain uses TRBV5-4 with TRBJ1-5, with D maybe TRBD1 (5 bases). Between the trimmed V and J ends, which lost 9 bases and 1 base, there was a span of 14 bases. The CDR3 loop spans 14 amino acids. Germline values: CDR1 SGHNT, CDR2 YYREEE (reference sequence). Here the CDR3 reads CAMGGVGSNQPQHF. CDR3 coding DNA: TGTGCCATGGGAGGGGTAGGAAGCAATCAGCCCCAGCATTTT. Together with reference TRBV5-4 and TRBJ1-5, the CDR3 gives the full variable domain: ETGVTQSPTHLIKTRGQQVTLRCSSQSGHNTVSWYQQALGQGPQFIFQYYREEENGRGNFPPRFSGLQFPNYSSELNVNALELDDSALYLCAMGGVGSNQPQHFGDGTRLSIL.

This clonotype was recorded many times. The chain couples TRBV7-2 to TRBJ2-5; D unclear. The germline CDR1 and CDR2 sequences are SGHTA and FQGNSA. V was pared by 5 bases and J by 1 base, with 8 bases between. The CDR3 loop spans 13 amino acids. CDR3 region: CASSPRVQETQYF. The CDR3 nucleotides are TGTGCCAGCAGCCCTCGAGTCCAAGAGACCCAGTACTTC. The full variable domain, rest sourced from reference TRBV7-2 and TRBJ2-5, is GAGVSQSPSNKVTEKGKDVELRCDPISGHTALYWYRQSLGQGLEFLIYFQGNSAPDKSGLPSDRFSAERTGGSVSTLTIQRTQQEDSAVYLCASSPRVQETQYFGPGTRLLVL.

The gene calls are TRBV15 and TRBJ1-2, with D hard to call. Looked up from germline, CDR1 is LNHNV and CDR2 is YYDKDF (reference sequence). The ends were cut back, 0 bases at V and 10 bases at J, with 9 bases in the middle. The CDR3 contains 12 residues. The DNA for the CDR3 is TGTGCCACCAGCAGAGATCTCGGAGACTACACCTTC. It is translated as CATSRDLGDYTF.

This clonotype was found many times. The J gene is TRBJ1-2, the V gene TRBV28; D is perhaps TRBD1 (5 bases). Trimming pared 7 bases from V and 4 bases from J, leaving 19 bases between. This CDR3 spans 15 amino acids. Germline CDR1 is MDHEN and CDR2 is SYDVKM. CDR3 region: CASTPSREGFYGYTF. CDR3 DNA sequence: TGTGCCAGCACTCCCAGCAGGGAAGGATTCTATGGCTACACCTTC.

This clonotype was detected many times. The gene calls are TRBV27 and TRBJ1-1, with 8 bases aligning to TRBD1. Losses at the gene ends were 3 bases for V and 1 base for J; bases not matched to a gene: 4. Germline CDR1 and CDR2: MNHEY and SMNVEV (reference sequence). CDR3 length: 15 residues. Here the CDR3 DNA reads TGTGCCAGCAGTTTCGACAGGGGCCGGAACACTGAAGCTTTCTTT. It is translated as CASSFDRGRNTEAFF.

In its sample, this clonotype was seen many times. The rearrangement uses TRBV12-3 or TRBV12-4 and TRBJ1-2; D remains unclear. V was pared by 6 bases and J by 6 bases, with 14 bases between. The length of the CDR3 is 13 residues. CDR3 amino acids: CASRLGSWNGYTF. CDR3 nucleotides: TGTGCCAGCAGGCTAGGGAGTTGGAATGGCTACACCTTC.